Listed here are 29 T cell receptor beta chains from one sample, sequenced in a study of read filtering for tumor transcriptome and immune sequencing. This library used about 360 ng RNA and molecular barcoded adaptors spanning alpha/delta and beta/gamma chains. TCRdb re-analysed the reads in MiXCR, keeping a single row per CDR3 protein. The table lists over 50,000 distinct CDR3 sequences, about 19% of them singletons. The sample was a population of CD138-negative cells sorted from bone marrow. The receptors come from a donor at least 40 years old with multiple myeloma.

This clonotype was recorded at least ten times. The CDR3 loop is CAISESLGYNEQFF. The CDR3, as DNA: TGTGCCATCAGTGAGTCGTTGGGCTACAATGAGCAGTTCTTC. This rearrangement joins TRBV10-3 to TRBJ2-1; D unclear. Germline lookup yields CDR1 ENHRY and CDR2 SYGVKD. The CDR3 contains 14 residues. V gave up 0 bases and J gave up 3 bases, with 6 bases separating them.

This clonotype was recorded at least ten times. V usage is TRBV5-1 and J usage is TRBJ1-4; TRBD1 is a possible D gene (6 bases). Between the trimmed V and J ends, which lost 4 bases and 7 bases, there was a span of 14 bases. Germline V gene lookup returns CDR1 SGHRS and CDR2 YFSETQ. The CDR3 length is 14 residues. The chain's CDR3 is CASSKDSGLEKLFF. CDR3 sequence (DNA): TGCGCCAGCAGCAAGGACAGTGGACTTGAAAAACTGTTTTTT. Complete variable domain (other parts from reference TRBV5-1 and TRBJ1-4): KAGVTQTPRYLIKTRGQQVTLSCSPISGHRSVSWYQQTPGQGLQFLFEYFSETQRNKGNFPGRFSGRQFSNSRSEMNVSTLELGDSALYLCASSKDSGLEKLFFGSGTQLSVL.

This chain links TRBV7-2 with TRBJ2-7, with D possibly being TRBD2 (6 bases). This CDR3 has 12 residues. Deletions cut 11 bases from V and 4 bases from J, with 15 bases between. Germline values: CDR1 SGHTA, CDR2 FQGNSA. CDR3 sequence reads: CAGSRDSYEQYF. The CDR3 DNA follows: TGTGCCGGTAGCCGGGACTCTTACGAGCAGTACTTC.

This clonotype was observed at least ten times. The CDR3, as DNA: TGCAGCGTTGGCCCTCAAGGGGCGGGGGGATACAATGAGCAGTTCTTC. Its protein is CSVGPQGAGGYNEQFF. The chain carries TRBV29-1 and TRBJ2-1; the match to TRBD2 covers 8 bases. This CDR3 comprises 16 residues. The V segment lost 4 bases and the J segment 4 bases; nucleotides outside the gene matches: 12. Germline loops: CDR1 SQVTM, CDR2 ANQGSEA.

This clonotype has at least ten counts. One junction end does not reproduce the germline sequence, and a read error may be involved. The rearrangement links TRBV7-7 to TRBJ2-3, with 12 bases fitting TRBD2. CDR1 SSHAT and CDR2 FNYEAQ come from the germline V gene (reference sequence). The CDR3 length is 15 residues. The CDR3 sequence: CASSLIGLAGDTQYF. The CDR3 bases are TGTGCTAGCAGCTTAATAGGACTAGCGGGGGATACGCAGTATTTT. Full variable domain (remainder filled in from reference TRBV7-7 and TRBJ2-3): GAGVSQSPRYKVTKRGQDVTLRCDPISSHATLYWYQQALGQGPEFLTYFNYEAQPDKSGLPSDRFSAERPEGSISTLTIQRTEQRDSAMYRCASSLIGLAGDTQYFGPGTRLTVL.

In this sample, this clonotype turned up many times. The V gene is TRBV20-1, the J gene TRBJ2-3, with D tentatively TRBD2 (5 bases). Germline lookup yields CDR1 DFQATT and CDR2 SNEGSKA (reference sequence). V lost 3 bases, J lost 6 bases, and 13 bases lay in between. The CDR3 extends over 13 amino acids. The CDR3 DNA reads TGCAGTGCTAGGCGGCGGGCCAGGGATACGCAGTATTTT. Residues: CSARRRARDTQYF.

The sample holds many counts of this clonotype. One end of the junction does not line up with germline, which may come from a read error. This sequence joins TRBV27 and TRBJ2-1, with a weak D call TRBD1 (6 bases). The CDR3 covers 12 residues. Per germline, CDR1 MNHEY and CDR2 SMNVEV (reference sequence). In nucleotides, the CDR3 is TGTGCCAGCAGACAGTGGGACAAAGAGCAGTTCTTC. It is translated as CASRQWDKEQFF.

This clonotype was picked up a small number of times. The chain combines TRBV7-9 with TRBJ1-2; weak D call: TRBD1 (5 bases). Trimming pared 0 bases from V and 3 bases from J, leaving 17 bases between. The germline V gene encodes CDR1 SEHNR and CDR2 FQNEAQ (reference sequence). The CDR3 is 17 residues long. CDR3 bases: TGTGCCAGCAGCTTAGCGCAATTTCAGGGTTCGGACTATGGCTACACCTTC. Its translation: CASSLAQFQGSDYGYTF.

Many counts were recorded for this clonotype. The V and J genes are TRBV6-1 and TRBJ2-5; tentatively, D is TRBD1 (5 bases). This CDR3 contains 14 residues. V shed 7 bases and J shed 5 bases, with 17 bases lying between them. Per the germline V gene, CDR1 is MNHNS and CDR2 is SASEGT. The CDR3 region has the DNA TGTGCCAGCACTAAATCAGGGTTTGTGGAGACCCAGTACTTC. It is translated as CASTKSGFVETQYF.

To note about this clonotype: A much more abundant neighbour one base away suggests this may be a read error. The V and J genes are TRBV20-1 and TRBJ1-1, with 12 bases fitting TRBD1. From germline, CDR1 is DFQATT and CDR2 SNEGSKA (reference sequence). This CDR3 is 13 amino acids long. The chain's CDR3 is CRPGQGASTEAFF. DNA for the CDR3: TGCCGGCCGGGACAGGGGGCTAGCACTGAAGCTTTCTTT.

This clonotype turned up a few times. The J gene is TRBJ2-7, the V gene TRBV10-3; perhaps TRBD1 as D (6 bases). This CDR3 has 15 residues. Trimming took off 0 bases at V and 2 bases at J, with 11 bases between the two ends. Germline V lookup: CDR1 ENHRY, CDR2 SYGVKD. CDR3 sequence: CAISESTGETYEQYF. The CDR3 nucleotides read TGTGCCATCAGTGAGTCGACAGGTGAAACCTACGAGCAGTACTTC.

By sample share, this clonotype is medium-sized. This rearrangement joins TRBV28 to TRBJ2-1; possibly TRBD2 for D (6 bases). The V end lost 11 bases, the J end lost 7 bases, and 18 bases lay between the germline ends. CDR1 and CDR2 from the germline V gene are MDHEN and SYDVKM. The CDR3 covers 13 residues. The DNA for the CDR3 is TGTGCCTGGGGCCGGGACTTGGGAAATGAGCAGTTCTTC. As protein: CAWGRDLGNEQFF. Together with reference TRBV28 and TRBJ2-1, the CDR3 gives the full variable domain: DVKVTQSSRYLVKRTGEKVFLECVQDMDHENMFWYRQDPGLGLRLIYFSYDVKMKEKGDIPEGYSVSREKKERFSLILESASTNQTSMYLCAWGRDLGNEQFFGPGTRLTVL.

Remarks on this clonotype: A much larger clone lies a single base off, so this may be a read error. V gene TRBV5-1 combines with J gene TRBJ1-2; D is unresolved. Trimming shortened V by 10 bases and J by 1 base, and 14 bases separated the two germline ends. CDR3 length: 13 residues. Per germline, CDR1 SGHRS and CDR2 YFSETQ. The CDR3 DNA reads TGCGCCGGTAAACAAGACGATAACTATGGCTACACCTTC. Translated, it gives CAGKQDDNYGYTF. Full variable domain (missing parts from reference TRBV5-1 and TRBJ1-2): KAGVTQTPRYLIKTRGQQVTLSCSPISGHRSVSWYQQTPGQGLQFLFEYFSETQRNKGNFPGRFSGRQFSNSRSEMNVSTLELGDSALYLCAGKQDDNYGYTFGSGTRLTVV.

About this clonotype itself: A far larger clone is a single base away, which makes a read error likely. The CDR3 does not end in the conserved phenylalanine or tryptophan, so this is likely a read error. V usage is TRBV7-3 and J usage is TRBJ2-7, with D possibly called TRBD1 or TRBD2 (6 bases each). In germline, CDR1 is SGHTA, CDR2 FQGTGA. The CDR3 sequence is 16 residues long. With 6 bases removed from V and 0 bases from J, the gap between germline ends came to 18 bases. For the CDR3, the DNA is TGTGCCAGCAGAGAGGGTCGGGGGCGCAGCTCCTACGAGCAGTACCTC. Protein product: CASREGRGRSSYEQYL.

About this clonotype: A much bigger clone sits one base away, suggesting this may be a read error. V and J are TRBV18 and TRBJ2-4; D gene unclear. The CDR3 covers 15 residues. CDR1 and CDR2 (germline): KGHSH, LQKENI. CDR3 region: CASSPLFSPENIQCF. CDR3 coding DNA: TGTGCCAGCTCACCACTGTTTTCCCCCGAAAACATTCAGTGCTTC. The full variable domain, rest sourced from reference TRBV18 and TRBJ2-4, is NAGVMQNPRHLVRRRGQEARLRCSPMKGHSHVYWYRQLPEEGLKFMVYLQKENIIDESGMPKERFSAEFPKEGPSILRIQQVVRGDSAAYFCASSPLFSPENIQCFGAGTRLSVL.

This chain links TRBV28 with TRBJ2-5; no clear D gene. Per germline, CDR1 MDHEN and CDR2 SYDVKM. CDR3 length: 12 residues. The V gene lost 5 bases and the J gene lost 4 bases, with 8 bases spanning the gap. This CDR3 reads CASSPLLETQYF. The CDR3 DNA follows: TGTGCCAGCAGTCCTCTTCTAGAGACCCAGTACTTC.

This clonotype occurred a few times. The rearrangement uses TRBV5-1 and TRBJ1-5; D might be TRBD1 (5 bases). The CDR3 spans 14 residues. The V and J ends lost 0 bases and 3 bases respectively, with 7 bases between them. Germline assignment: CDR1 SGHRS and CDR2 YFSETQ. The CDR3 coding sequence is TGCGCCAGCAGCTTGGGACAGAACAATCAGCCCCAGCATTTT. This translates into CASSLGQNNQPQHF.

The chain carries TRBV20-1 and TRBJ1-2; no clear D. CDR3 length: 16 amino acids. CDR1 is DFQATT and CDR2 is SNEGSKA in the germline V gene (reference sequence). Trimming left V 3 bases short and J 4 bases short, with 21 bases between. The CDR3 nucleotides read TGCAGTGCTAGCCAGTCCCGGCCAGGCGTTTTCTATGGCTACACCTTC. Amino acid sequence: CSASQSRPGVFYGYTF.

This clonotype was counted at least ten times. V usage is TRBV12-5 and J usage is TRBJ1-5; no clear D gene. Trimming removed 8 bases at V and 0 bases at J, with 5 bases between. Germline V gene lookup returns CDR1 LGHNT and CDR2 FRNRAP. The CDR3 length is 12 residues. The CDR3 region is CASKYSNQPQHF. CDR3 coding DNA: TGTGCTAGTAAATATAGCAATCAGCCCCAGCATTTT.

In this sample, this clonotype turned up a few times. For the CDR3, the DNA is TGCGCCAGCAGCGTCCCGGGGGGAGAGACCCAGTACTTC. Its translation is CASSVPGGETQYF. V usage is TRBV5-1 and J usage is TRBJ2-5; 7 positions match TRBD2. There are 13 residues in the CDR3. Germline V gene lookup returns CDR1 SGHRS and CDR2 YFSETQ. Trimming at V came to 4 bases and at J to 4 bases, leaving 4 bases not matched to a gene.

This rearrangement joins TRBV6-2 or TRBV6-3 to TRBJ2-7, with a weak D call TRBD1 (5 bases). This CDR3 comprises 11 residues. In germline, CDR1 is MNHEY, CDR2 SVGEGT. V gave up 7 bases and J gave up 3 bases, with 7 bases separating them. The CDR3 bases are TGTGCCAGCACAAGGGGCTACGAGCAGTACTTC. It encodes CASTRGYEQYF.

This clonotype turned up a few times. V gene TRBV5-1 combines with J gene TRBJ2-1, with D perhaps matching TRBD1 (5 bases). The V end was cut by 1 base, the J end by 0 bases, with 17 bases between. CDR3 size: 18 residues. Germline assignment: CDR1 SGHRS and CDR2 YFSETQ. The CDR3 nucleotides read TGCGCCAGCAGCTTGAAGGCACGACAGTCCCTCTCCTACAATGAGCAGTTCTTC. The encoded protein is CASSLKARQSLSYNEQFF.

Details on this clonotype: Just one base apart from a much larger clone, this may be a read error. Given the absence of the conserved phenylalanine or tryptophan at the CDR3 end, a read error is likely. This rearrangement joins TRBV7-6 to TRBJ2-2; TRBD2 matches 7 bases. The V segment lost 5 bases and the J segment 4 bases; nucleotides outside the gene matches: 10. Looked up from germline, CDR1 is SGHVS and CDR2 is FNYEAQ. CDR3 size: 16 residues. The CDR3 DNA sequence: TGTGCCAGCAGCCAGGGAACTAGCGAGGGCACCGGGGAGCTGTTTTAT. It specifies CASSQGTSEGTGELFY.

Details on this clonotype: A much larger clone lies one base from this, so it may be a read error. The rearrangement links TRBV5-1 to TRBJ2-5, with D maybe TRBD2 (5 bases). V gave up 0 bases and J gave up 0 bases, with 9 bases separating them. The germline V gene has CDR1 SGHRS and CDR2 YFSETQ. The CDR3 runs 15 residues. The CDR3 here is CASSLAAGYQETQYF. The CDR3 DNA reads TGCGCCAGCAGCTTGGCGGCGGGCTACCAAGAGACCCAGTACTTC.

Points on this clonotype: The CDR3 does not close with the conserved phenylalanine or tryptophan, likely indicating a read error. As DNA, the CDR3 is TGTGCCAGCCAGTGGGCGAACACCGGGGAGCTGTTTTTA. Its protein product is CASQWANTGELFL. V usage is TRBV28 and J usage is TRBJ2-2; D remains ambiguous. V was cut by 8 bases and J by 0 bases, with 7 bases left in between. Germline V gives CDR1 MDHEN, CDR2 SYDVKM. The length of the CDR3 is 13 residues.

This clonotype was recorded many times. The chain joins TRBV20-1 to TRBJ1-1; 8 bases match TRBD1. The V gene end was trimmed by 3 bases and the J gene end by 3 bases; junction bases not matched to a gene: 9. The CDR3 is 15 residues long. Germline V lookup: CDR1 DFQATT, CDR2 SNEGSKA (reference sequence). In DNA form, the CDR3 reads TGCAGTGCTAGCACAATGACAGGGGCCTACACTGAAGCTTTCTTT. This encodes CSASTMTGAYTEAFF.

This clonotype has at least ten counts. CDR3 region: CATSTRQSGANVLTF. The CDR3 DNA follows: TGTGCCACCAGCACCAGGCAGTCTGGGGCCAACGTCCTGACTTTC. The chain has TRBV15 and TRBJ2-6, with D hard to call. V lost 4 bases and J lost 1, with 8 bases in between. The CDR3 is made up of 15 amino acids. Germline CDR1 LNHNV, CDR2 YYDKDF (reference sequence).

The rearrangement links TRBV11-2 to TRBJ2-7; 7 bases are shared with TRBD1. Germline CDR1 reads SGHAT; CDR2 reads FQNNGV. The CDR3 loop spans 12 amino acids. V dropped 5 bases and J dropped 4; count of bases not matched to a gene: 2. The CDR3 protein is CASSRQGYEQYF. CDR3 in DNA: TGTGCCAGCAGCAGACAGGGTTACGAGCAGTACTTC.

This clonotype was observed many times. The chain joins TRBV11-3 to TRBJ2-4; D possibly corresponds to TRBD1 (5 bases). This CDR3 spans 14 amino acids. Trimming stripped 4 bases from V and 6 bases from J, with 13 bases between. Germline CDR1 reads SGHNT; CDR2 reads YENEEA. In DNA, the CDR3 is TGTGCCAGCAGCTCCCGCGGCCAGGGAAACATTCAGTACTTC. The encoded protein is CASSSRGQGNIQYF.